Included here is one T cell receptor (beta chain) sequence, with context. This sample is drawn from a study of blood T cell repertoires in COVID-19. Authors' analysis steps: For nucleated cells, counts were estimated from reference gene primer amplification. Clones were sequenced by immunoSEQ multiplex PCR, and TCRdb holds only the in-frame ones, with some missing. V, J and clone size are those of that table, while D and trimming were read from the DNA. In the table there are hundreds of thousands of clones, 90% of which are singletons. Germline loops: CDR1 MNHEY, CDR2 SVGAGI. Trimming removed 1 base from V and 3 bases from J, with 10 bases in between. The CDR3 contains 14 residues.

This TCR came from a woman aged 18-30 years with acute COVID-19. This chain joins TRBV6-5 and TRBJ2-7; D is undetermined. Sequencing input: PBMCs or T cells enriched from blood (not recorded which). The CDR3 DNA follows: TGTGCCAGCAGTTACTTCGGAGTTGGCTACGAGCAGTACTTC. Amino acid sequence: CASSYFGVGYEQYF.